Detailed here is one TCR beta chain. Its antigen remains unidentified. No much larger clonotype is one base removed from it; base qualities were not supplied. The data derive from a study of T cells in Graves' hyperthyroidism and ophthalmopathy (dated by TCRdb to 2018 to 2020). For the study in its entirety: Peripheral blood samples were taken at the time of initial diagnosis, prior to any treatment. To identify distinguishing TCR V-J signatures, a discovery cohort of some 99 patients was used, comprising 43 with Graves' ophthalmopathy and around 60 with stable Graves' hyperthyroidism. Whether ophthalmopathy could be predicted prospectively was tested in an independent validation cohort made up of under 20 hyperthyroidism patients plus 17 patients who later progressed to ophthalmopathy. The 100 or so discovery patients were randomly divided into training and test sets at a 7:3 ratio. In more than 5 Graves' hyperthyroidism patients, the study also compared T-cell repertoires from thyroid tissue with T-cell repertoires from blood. Once sampling was done, hyperthyroidism patients were given methimazole at a starting dose of 30 mg daily, whereas ophthalmopathy patients were given high-dose intravenous methylprednisolone. The paper reports TCR Vbeta CDR3 sequencing of some 140 peripheral blood samples: fewer than 50 ophthalmopathy, under 85 hyperthyroidism and some 17 progressor patients. What the authors observed across the whole study: In cross-validation, a model built on a 13 V-J signature told ophthalmopathy apart from stable hyperthyroidism with 87.88% sensitivity and around 84% specificity, and in testing the same model reached 80%/75%. Most expanded thyroid clonotypes (frequency above 0.001) were also found in blood, which suggests that blood repertoires may mirror thyroid immune responses. No statistical method was used to fix the sample size in advance, and group allocation was not hidden from the investigators. In validation, the model predicted progression to ophthalmopathy a median of approximately 6.6 months before onset, with about 67% sensitivity and about 72% specificity.

Reading from cysteine to phenylalanine, the CDR3 counts 13 amino acids. Solely the CDR3 DNA is kept, with 39 bases framed from the first base. V and J lose 0 bases and 8 bases, and a span of 8 bases separates them. The germline V gene (reference sequence) gives CDR1 as GTSNPN and CDR2 as SVGIG. The hyperthyroidism patients were between 18 and 65 years old and newly diagnosed, with a disease duration of less than 2 months. The study excluded patients with uncontrolled infections, other autoimmune diseases, pregnancy or lactation. Diagnoses were based on clinical symptoms, serum thyroxine and TRAb, thyroid ultrasound and orbital computed tomography. Blood from progressor patients was drawn when they were first diagnosed with hyperthyroidism, before any ophthalmopathy symptoms appeared. PBMCs were separated from over 9 ml of fresh peripheral blood using Ficoll-Paque density gradient centrifugation. Patients classed as progressors first received a Graves' hyperthyroidism diagnosis and then went on to develop ophthalmopathy during follow-up. Total RNA was extracted with Trizol reagent, and quality was checked on an Agilent 2100 Bioanalyzer.

The TCR beta CDR3 regions were amplified from RNA transcripts. The first round of RT-PCR for the TCR CDR3 was performed with the HTBI primer set and the Qiagen OneStep RT-PCR kit. The libraries were constructed in a second round of multiplex PCR and then size-selected and purified. Paired-end sequencing of the libraries was performed with 100 bp reads on an Illumina HiSeq2000. For the original study's pipeline: SOAPnuke was used to process the raw data, removing reads that contained adapters or uncalled bases, had a mean Phred below 15, or lacked an exact match to the constant primer or identifier. High-quality paired reads were merged using COPE v1.2.5, and each unique nucleotide sequence was defined as a clonotype. Clonotypes were aligned to IMGT TRBV, TRBD and TRBJ reference segments using MiTCR v1.1. Analysis was restricted to V-J combinations with a frequency above 0.0001, which covered 99.2% of repertoires. The TCS score was defined as F50 (clonal expansion) divided by E x V (chaos), with BLOSUM62-based TCRdist calculated between CDR3 peptides within each V-J. Welch's t-statistics and random forest reduced 514 V-J features to fewer than 15, which were used in a naive Bayes classifier (R e1071). The public sequencing data were trimmed at Q25 with fastp and processed into clonotypes with MiXCR by TCRdb, which kept only in-frame beta chains. Each entry is one CDR3 protein sequence, shown with its most common DNA and genes. TCRdb's processing, not the study's, gives the V and J calls here. This sample is represented by roughly 380,000 distinct CDR3 sequences; roughly 13% of them were singletons. Of the sample, more than 20% falls within the top ten clones.

Sequencing used blood. This clonotype was obtained from a man aged 25-45 years with Graves' hyperthyroidism that later progressed to Graves' ophthalmopathy. The rearranged segments are TRBV30 and TRBJ1-6; the best D guess is TRBD1, with 5 bases matching. The DNA sequence is TGTGCCTGGAGTGTACGGGGGGATTCACCCCTCCACTTT. Translation gives CAWSVRGDSPLHF. Here the CDR3 is joined to the reference TRBV30 and TRBJ1-6 genes, and the full variable domain is: SQTIHQWPATLVQPVGSPLSLECTVEGTSNPNLYWYRQAAGRGLQLLFYSVGIGQISSEVPQNLSASRPQDRQFILSSKKLLLSDSGFYLCAWSVRGDSPLHFGNGTRLTVT.